The present T cell receptor (beta chain) was sequenced within a study of vaccination and CD4 T cells after COVID-19. Trimming at V came to 4 bases and at J to 9 bases, leaving 8 bases not matched to a gene. This CDR3 is 14 amino acids long. Looked up from germline, CDR1 is LGHNA and CDR2 is YSLEER. In the case of this clonotype: Its antigen is unknown.

Oncomine TCR Beta short-read sequencing was applied to DNA from cultured CD4+ T cells. One entry per CDR3 protein results from TCRdb running MiXCR on the PCR reads. This sample carries roughly 20,000 distinct CDR3 sequences, roughly 43% of them seen once, and the ten largest clones take 6.3%. The sample's treatment: approximately 11-day PBMC culture with coronavirus spike peptide pools or control peptides (ViraFEST assay). The sequences come from CD4+ T cells from blood, cultured in vitro, collected before SARS-CoV-2 vaccination. The TCR comes from a human donor who had recovered from COVID-19. The chain recombines TRBV4-3 with TRBJ2-3, with 9 nucleotides matching TRBD2. Written as DNA, the CDR3 is TGCGCCAGCAGCCCGGGCGGGAGGGCAGGAACGCAGTATTTT. Protein: CASSPGGRAGTQYF.